The T cell receptor beta chain under discussion was sequenced for a study of cytomegalovirus exposure and HLA in healthy donors. The length of the CDR3 is 15 residues. Per the germline V gene, CDR1 is MDHEN and CDR2 is SYDVKM. J was trimmed by 2 bases and V by 6 bases; bases with no gene match: 7. Primers: 60 Vbeta forward and 13 Jbeta reverse. The data were produced by immunoSEQ multiplex PCR, yet TCRdb's version contains in-frame clones alone and is incomplete. The repertoire holds approximately 210,000 clones, with over 60% as singletons. Healthy bone marrow donors formed the donor group. The chain has TRBV28 and TRBJ2-7; 10 bases map to TRBD1. The sequence derives from a young woman in good health and CMV-seropositive. Input material: PBMCs. The CDR3 reads CASSSWDRGAYEQYF. CDR3 bases: TGTGCCAGCAGCTCGTGGGACAGGGGAGCCTACGAGCAGTACTTC.